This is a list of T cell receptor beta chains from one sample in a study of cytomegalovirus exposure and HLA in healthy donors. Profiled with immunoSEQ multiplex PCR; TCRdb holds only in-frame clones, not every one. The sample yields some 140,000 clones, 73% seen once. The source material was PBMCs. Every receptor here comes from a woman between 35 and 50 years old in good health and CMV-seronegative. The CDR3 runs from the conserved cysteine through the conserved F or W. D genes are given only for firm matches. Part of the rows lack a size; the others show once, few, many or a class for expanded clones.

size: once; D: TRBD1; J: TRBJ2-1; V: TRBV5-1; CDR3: CASSLRAGTGGREQFF; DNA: TGCGCCAGCAGCCTACGCGCCGGGACAGGGGGCAGGGAGCAGTTCTTC
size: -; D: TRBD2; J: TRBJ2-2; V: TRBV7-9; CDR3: CASSGGGASNTGELFF; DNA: TGTGCCAGCAGCGGGGGGGGTGCATCGAACACCGGGGAGCTGTTTTTT
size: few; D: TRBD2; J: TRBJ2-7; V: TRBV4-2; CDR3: CASSLTSGAYEQYF; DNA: TGTGCCAGCAGCCTGACTAGCGGGGCCTACGAGCAGTACTTC
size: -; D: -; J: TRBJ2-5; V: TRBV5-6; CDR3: CASSSPSGIEVQETQYF; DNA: TGTGCCAGCAGCTCTCCATCCGGCATTGAGGTCCAAGAGACCCAGTACTTC
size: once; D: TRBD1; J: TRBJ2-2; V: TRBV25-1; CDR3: CASSEFFQGANTGELFF; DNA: TGTGCCAGCAGTGAATTTTTCCAGGGGGCGAACACCGGGGAGCTGTTTTTT
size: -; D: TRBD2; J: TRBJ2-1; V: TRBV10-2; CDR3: CASRPGLAGGNNEQFF; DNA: TGCGCCAGCAGGCCGGGACTAGCGGGGGGGAACAATGAGCAGTTCTTC
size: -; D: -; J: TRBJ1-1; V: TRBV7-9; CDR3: CASSSSIAGPWAEAFF; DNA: TGTGCCAGCAGCTCATCAATCGCGGGACCTTGGGCTGAAGCTTTCTTT
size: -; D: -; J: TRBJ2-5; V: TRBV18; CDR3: CASSPSRLDRETQYF; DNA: TGTGCCAGCTCACCTTCGCGACTAGATAGGGAGACCCAGTACTTC
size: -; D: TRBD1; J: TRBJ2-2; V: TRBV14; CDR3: CASSLDRNVNTGELFF; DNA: TGTGCCAGCAGCCTGGACAGGAACGTTAACACCGGGGAGCTGTTTTTT
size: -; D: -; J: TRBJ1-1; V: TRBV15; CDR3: CATSTPERVAFF; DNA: TGTGCCACCAGCACTCCCGAGCGGGTAGCTTTCTTT
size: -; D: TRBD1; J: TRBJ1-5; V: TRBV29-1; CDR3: CSVGEGTGGSNQPQHF; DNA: TGCAGCGTCGGAGAGGGGACAGGGGGGAGCAATCAGCCCCAGCATTTT
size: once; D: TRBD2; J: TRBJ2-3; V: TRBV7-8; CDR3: CASNWGGNLRDTQYF; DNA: TGTGCCAGCAATTGGGGAGGGAATCTCAGAGATACGCAGTATTTT
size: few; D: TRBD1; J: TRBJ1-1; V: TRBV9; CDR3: CASSRQGQNTEAFF; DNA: TGTGCCAGCAGCAGACAGGGGCAGAACACTGAAGCTTTCTTT
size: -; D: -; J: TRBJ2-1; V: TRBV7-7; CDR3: CASSLGSSYNEQFF; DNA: TGTGCTAGCAGCTTAGGTAGCTCCTACAATGAGCAGTTCTTC
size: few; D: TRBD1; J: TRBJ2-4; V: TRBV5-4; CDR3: CASSLTGGPPYF; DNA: TGTGCCAGCAGCTTGACAGGGGGTCCGCCGTACTTC
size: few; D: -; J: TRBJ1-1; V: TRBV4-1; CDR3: CASSISGSTTEAFF; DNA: TGCGCCAGCAGTATCTCAGGCTCGACCACTGAAGCTTTCTTT
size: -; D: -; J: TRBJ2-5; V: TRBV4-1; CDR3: CASSQDGPAQETQYF; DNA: TGCGCCAGCAGCCAAGATGGCCCTGCCCAAGAGACCCAGTACTTC
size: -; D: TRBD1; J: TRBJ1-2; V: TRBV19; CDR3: CASSWAPGQRSYGYTF; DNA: TGTGCCAGTAGTTGGGCCCCGGGACAGCGCTCATATGGCTACACCTTC
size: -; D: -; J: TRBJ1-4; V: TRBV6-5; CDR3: CASSSVRGINEKLFF; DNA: TGTGCCAGCAGTTCCGTTAGGGGGATTAATGAAAAACTGTTTTTT
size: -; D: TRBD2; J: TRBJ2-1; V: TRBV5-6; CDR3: CASSPAGGTNNEQFF; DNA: TGTGCCAGCAGCCCGGCGGGGGGGACCAACAATGAGCAGTTCTTC
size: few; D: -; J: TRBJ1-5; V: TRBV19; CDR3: CASRRNSNQPQHF; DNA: TGTGCCAGTAGGCGGAACAGCAATCAGCCCCAGCATTTT
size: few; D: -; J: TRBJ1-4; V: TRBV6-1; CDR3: CASSELATDEKLFF; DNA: TGTGCCAGCAGTGAATTAGCCACCGATGAAAAACTGTTTTTT
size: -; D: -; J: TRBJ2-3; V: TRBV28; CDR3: CASTKRTDTQYF; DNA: TGTGCCAGCACTAAGCGAACAGATACGCAGTATTTT
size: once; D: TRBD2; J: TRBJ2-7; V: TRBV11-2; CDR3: CASSLVSVREYQAYEQYF; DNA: TGTGCCAGCAGCTTAGTTTCCGTGCGGGAGTATCAAGCCTACGAGCAGTACTTC
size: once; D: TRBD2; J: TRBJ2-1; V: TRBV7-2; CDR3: CASSPGLAEYNEQFF; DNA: TGTGCCAGCAGCCCCGGACTAGCGGAGTACAATGAGCAGTTCTTC
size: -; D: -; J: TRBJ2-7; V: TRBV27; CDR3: CASSSTSSYEQYF; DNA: TGTGCCAGCAGTTCGACAAGCTCCTACGAGCAGTACTTC
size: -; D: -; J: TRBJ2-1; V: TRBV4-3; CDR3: CASSQEVSSYNEQFF; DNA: TGCGCCAGCAGCCAAGAAGTTAGCTCCTACAATGAGCAGTTCTTC
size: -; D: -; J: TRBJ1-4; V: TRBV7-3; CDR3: CASSSQGLGEKLFF; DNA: TGTGCCAGCAGCTCACAGGGTCTGGGGGAAAAACTGTTTTTT
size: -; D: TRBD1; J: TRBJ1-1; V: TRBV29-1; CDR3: CSALTGGEAGRTEAFF; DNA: TGCAGCGCCCTGACAGGGGGCGAAGCGGGACGCACTGAAGCTTTCTTT